This entry lists 13 T cell receptor beta chains sequenced from one sample in a study of cytomegalovirus exposure and HLA in healthy donors. This table comes from immunoSEQ multiplex PCR, and its TCRdb copy is limited to in-frame clones, with some not included. The data show 200,000 to 250,000 clones, with around 78% seen just once and roughly 5.5% held by the top ten. The sequenced sample was PBMCs. The receptor set was obtained from a young woman in good health and CMV-seronegative.

The chain combines TRBV10-3 with TRBJ1-5, with 7 bases that match TRBD1. CDR3 length: 16 residues. The germline gives CDR1 ENHRY, CDR2 SYGVKD. Trimming at V came to 7 bases and at J to 5 bases, leaving 14 bases not matched to a gene. In DNA form, the CDR3 reads TGTGCCATCAACCCACTTTCTGACAGGGTGCATCAGCCCCAGCATTTT. It encodes CAINPLSDRVHQPQHF.

This clone was recorded once. The gene calls are TRBV7-6 and TRBJ1-1; a possible D gene is TRBD1 (5 bases). CDR3 length: 13 amino acids. Per germline, CDR1 SGHVS and CDR2 FNYEAQ. The germline V and J ends were trimmed by 4 bases and 5 bases, with 11 bases remaining between them. Written as DNA, the CDR3 is TGTGCCAGCAGCTCCCAGGGTATGACTGAAGCTTTCTTT. Encoded protein: CASSSQGMTEAFF. Full variable domain (outside the CDR3, taken from reference TRBV7-6 and TRBJ1-1): GAGVSQSPRYKVTKRGQDVALRCDPISGHVSLYWYRQALGQGPEFLTYFNYEAQQDKSGLPNDRFSAERPEGSISTLTIQRTEQRDSAMYRCASSSQGMTEAFFGQGTRLTVV.

CDR3 region: CASSPPGAGNQPQHF. In nucleotides, the CDR3 is TGTGCCAGCTCACCACCGGGGGCTGGCAATCAGCCCCAGCATTTT. This chain links TRBV18 with TRBJ1-5; weak D call: TRBD1 (6 bases). CDR1 is KGHSH and CDR2 is LQKENI in the germline V gene. The CDR3 runs 15 residues. V shed 0 bases and J shed 2 bases, with 8 bases lying between them.

V gene TRBV7-3 combines with J gene TRBJ2-2; possible D gene TRBD2, 5 bases. The CDR3 contains 16 residues. Trimming cost V 0 bases and J 2 bases, with 10 bases left between them. The germline gives CDR1 SGHTA, CDR2 FQGTGA. The CDR3 region has the DNA TGTGCCAGCAGCTTAACGCCAGCGGCTAACACCGGGGAGCTGTTTTTT. It yields the protein CASSLTPAANTGELFF.

This clone was counted ten times or more. V and J are TRBV2 and TRBJ2-7; D is uncertain. CDR1 and CDR2 (germline): SNHLY, FYNNEI. The CDR3 is 12 amino acids. V gave up 7 bases and J gave up 4 bases, with 11 bases separating them. The CDR3: CASTDDAYEQYF. The CDR3 DNA reads TGTGCCAGCACGGACGATGCGTACGAGCAGTACTTC.

This rearrangement joins TRBV4-1 to TRBJ2-6, with TRBD1 matching 8 bases. With V trimmed by 2 bases and J by 2 bases, 5 bases remained unmatched. Germline values: CDR1 MGHRA, CDR2 YSYEKL. The CDR3 length is 17 residues. CDR3 DNA sequence: TGCGCCAGCAGCCAATGGTCAGGGGGCGCTGGGGCCAACGTCCTGACTTTC. Translating it yields CASSQWSGGAGANVLTF.

This clone came up once. J is TRBJ2-7 and V is TRBV5-1; D is uncertain. This CDR3 is 16 amino acids long. V shed 4 bases and J shed 0 bases, with 17 bases lying between them. Germline values: CDR1 SGHRS, CDR2 YFSETQ. The CDR3: CASSDGSRSSSYEQYF. The CDR3 nucleotides read TGCGCCAGCAGCGACGGGTCGCGATCGAGCTCCTACGAGCAGTACTTC. The whole variable domain, remainder taken from reference TRBV5-1 and TRBJ2-7, is KAGVTQTPRYLIKTRGQQVTLSCSPISGHRSVSWYQQTPGQGLQFLFEYFSETQRNKGNFPGRFSGRQFSNSRSEMNVSTLELGDSALYLCASSDGSRSSSYEQYFGPGTRLTVT.

The CDR3 is CASSPPWGYSGNTIYF. The CDR3 nucleotides read TGTGCCAGCTCACCACCGTGGGGGTACTCTGGAAACACCATATATTTT. The chain links TRBV18 to TRBJ1-3; possible D gene TRBD1, 5 bases. Germline CDR1 is KGHSH and CDR2 is LQKENI. The CDR3 has 16 amino acids. V was shortened by 0 bases and J by 0 bases, with 9 bases between the two germline ends.

This rearrangement joins TRBV27 to TRBJ1-5; D is unresolved. CDR1 MNHEY and CDR2 SMNVEV come from the germline V gene (reference sequence). This CDR3 contains 13 residues. Trimming cost V 2 bases and J 2 bases, with 4 bases left between them. The CDR3 loop reads CASSLKRNQPQHF. Here the CDR3 DNA reads TGTGCCAGCAGTTTAAAGCGCAATCAGCCCCAGCATTTT.

V and J are TRBV28 and TRBJ2-7; 10 bases are a match to TRBD2. This CDR3 is 15 amino acids long. The trim removed 5 bases at V and 4 bases at J, leaving 8 bases unmatched. Germline lookup yields CDR1 MDHEN and CDR2 SYDVKM. CDR3 residues: CASSPEAGGRYEQYF. As DNA, the CDR3 is TGTGCCAGCAGTCCCGAAGCGGGGGGGCGGTACGAGCAGTACTTC.

The sample holds one count of this clone. This rearrangement joins TRBV28 to TRBJ2-7, with a tentative D call TRBD2 (5 bases). The CDR3 consists of 14 residues. V lost 6 bases and J 5 bases, leaving 17 bases between the germline ends. Looked up from germline, CDR1 is MDHEN and CDR2 is SYDVKM. CDR3 in amino acids: CASSQSLDSDEQYF. The CDR3 DNA follows: TGTGCCAGCAGCCAGTCGTTGGACTCTGACGAGCAGTACTTC.

This clone was recorded only once. The chain combines TRBV5-6 with TRBJ1-6; tentative D call: TRBD1 (6 bases). V was pared by 4 bases and J by 7 bases, with 12 bases between. Germline V gives CDR1 SGHDT, CDR2 YYEEEE. The CDR3 runs to 14 residues. CDR3 bases: TGTGCCAGCAGCATCGGACAGCTGAATTCACCCCTCCACTTT. Translated: CASSIGQLNSPLHF.

The rearrangement links TRBV29-1 to TRBJ2-1, with 7 bases aligning to TRBD2. The CDR3 contains 15 residues. The ends lost 4 bases at V and 7 bases at J; junction bases unmatched: 13. Germline CDR1 is SQVTM and CDR2 is ANQGSEA. In DNA form, the CDR3 reads TGCAGCGTTGCGGGGCGGGACTACACCGGAAATGAGCAGTTCTTC. Its protein product is CSVAGRDYTGNEQFF.